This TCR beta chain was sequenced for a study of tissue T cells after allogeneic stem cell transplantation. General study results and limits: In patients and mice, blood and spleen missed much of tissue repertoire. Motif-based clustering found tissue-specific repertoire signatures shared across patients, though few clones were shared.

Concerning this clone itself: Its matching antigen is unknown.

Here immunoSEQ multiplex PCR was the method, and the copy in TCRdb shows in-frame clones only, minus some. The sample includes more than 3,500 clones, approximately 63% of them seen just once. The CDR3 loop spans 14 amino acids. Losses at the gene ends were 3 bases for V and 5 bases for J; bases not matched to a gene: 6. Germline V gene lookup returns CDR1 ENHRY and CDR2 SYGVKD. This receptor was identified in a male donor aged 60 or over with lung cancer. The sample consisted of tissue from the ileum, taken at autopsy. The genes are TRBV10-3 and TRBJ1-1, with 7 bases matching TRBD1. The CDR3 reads CAISDRQGYTEAFF. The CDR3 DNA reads TGTGCCATCAGTGACCGACAGGGCTATACTGAAGCTTTCTTT.